These T cell receptor beta chains were read from a single sample in a study of patients and donors after allogeneic stem cell transplantation. TCRdb analysed the RT-PCR reads with MiXCR anew, one entry per CDR3 protein. The sample carries about 960,000 distinct CDR3 sequences, roughly 18% recorded once. Sequenced input: blood, either unsorted or a sorted T cell fraction (not recorded which). The receptors were sampled from a human donor who was either an allogeneic HSCT recipient or a stem cell or donor lymphocyte infusion donor (not recorded which). It is not recorded whose cells these are; they may come from a transplant donor. The CDR3 runs from the conserved cysteine through the conserved F or W. D genes are given only for firm matches. Part of the rows lack a size; the others show once, few, many or a class for expanded clones.

D gene	V gene	clone size	J gene	CDR3 DNA	CDR3 protein
.	TRBV2	.	TRBJ2-7	TGTGCCAGCAGTGAAACCCGGACTACCGGCTACGAGCAGTACTTC	CASSETRTTGYEQYF
.	TRBV12-3/TRBV12-4	many	TRBJ1-3	TGTGCCAGCAGTTATGGAAACACCATATATTTT	CASSYGNTIYF
.	TRBV5-1	.	TRBJ1-5	TGCGCCAGCAGCTACCTTGGGACCCAGCATTTT	CASSYLGTQHF
TRBD1	TRBV12-3/TRBV12-4	few	TRBJ1-1	TGTGCCAGCAGAGCACAGGGGATAAACACTGAAGCTTTCTTT	CASRAQGINTEAFF
.	TRBV25-1	.	TRBJ1-1	TGTGCCAGCAGTGTGATCTCCATGTGGGGCACTGAAGCTTTCTTT	CASSVISMWGTEAFF
.	TRBV7-8	.	TRBJ1-1	TGTGCCAGCAGCTTAGCCCCGGGACACTTGAACACTGAAGCTTTCTTT	CASSLAPGHLNTEAFF
.	TRBV12-3/TRBV12-4	.	TRBJ2-7	TGTGCCAGCAGTTGGAGCCTTTCCTACGAGCAGTACTTC	CASSWSLSYEQYF
.	TRBV11-2	.	TRBJ2-7	TGTGCCAGCAGCCTCCCCGGCAGGGGCCACGAGCAGTACTTC	CASSLPGRGHEQYF
TRBD1	TRBV29-1	few	TRBJ2-7	TGCAGCGTCCCTGACAGGGGGGGCTACGAGCAGTACTTC	CSVPDRGGYEQYF
.	TRBV24-1	many	TRBJ2-2	TGTGCCACCAGTGATGGAGCTAAGTTCGCCGGGGAGCTGTTTTTT	CATSDGAKFAGELFF
TRBD2	TRBV15	.	TRBJ2-5	TGTGCCACCAGCAGAGGGGGCAGCGGGGGGGCCCAAGAGACCCAGTACTTC	CATSRGGSGGAQETQYF
.	TRBV5-1	.	TRBJ1-2	TGCGCCAGCAGCTTGACAGGGTACGACTATGGCTACACCTTC	CASSLTGYDYGYTF
.	TRBV9	.	TRBJ1-1	TGTGCCAGCAGCGTAGGGGTAGGGTCGATCACTGAAGCTTTCTTT	CASSVGVGSITEAFF
.	TRBV12-3/TRBV12-4	few	TRBJ1-2	TGTGCCAGCACCTCCCAGGATGGCTACACCTTC	CASTSQDGYTF
TRBD1	TRBV7-6	few	TRBJ2-7	TGTGCCAGCAGCTTAGCGACAGGGCTCAGCTCCTACGAGCAGTACTTC	CASSLATGLSSYEQYF
TRBD2	TRBV5-1	few	TRBJ2-7	TGCGCCAGCAGTCCCGGGTCACTGCTAGCGGGAATCTTC	CASSPGSLLAGIF
.	TRBV29-1	.	TRBJ2-5	TGCAGCGTCGAGGGATTCGAGACCCAGTACTTC	CSVEGFETQYF
TRBD2	TRBV14	.	TRBJ2-3	TGTGCCAGCAGCCTGCCGGGACTAGCGGACACAGATACGCAGTATTTT	CASSLPGLADTDTQYF
.	TRBV5-1	.	TRBJ2-5	TGCGCCAGCAGCTTGGGCGGGACAGAAGAGACCCAGTACTTC	CASSLGGTEETQYF
.	TRBV27	few	TRBJ1-1	TGTGCCAGCAGTTTATTCTACAGGGCGAACACTGAAGCTTTCTTT	CASSLFYRANTEAFF
.	TRBV27	.	TRBJ1-5	TGTGCCAGCAGTGACGGGACCTATCAGCCCCAGCATTTT	CASSDGTYQPQHF
.	TRBV29-1	few	TRBJ2-3	TGCAGCGTTGAAGATTTAGGGGAGAGGGCAGATACGCAGTATTTT	CSVEDLGERADTQYF
.	TRBV30	.	TRBJ2-7	TGTGCCTGGAGCCCAGGTTCCTACGAGCAGTACTTC	CAWSPGSYEQYF
.	TRBV12-3/TRBV12-4	.	TRBJ1-2	TGTGCCAGCAGTTTAACAGCTGGCTACACCTTC	CASSLTAGYTF
TRBD2	TRBV20-1	few	TRBJ2-1	TGCAGTGCTCGGGGGGGGCTAGCCGGCAATGAGCAGTTCTTC	CSARGGLAGNEQFF
TRBD1	TRBV19	few	TRBJ1-2	TGTGCCAGTAGTATTAAGGGGACAGTGGACTATGGCTACACCTTC	CASSIKGTVDYGYTF
TRBD2	TRBV6-5	.	TRBJ2-1	TGTGCCAGCAGTTATGCCGGGACTAGCAGATACAATGAGCAGTTCTTC	CASSYAGTSRYNEQFF
TRBD1	TRBV6-1	.	TRBJ2-3	TGTGCCAGCAGCTCTCGGACAGGGAGCACAGATACGCAGTATTTT	CASSSRTGSTDTQYF
.	TRBV4-2	few	TRBJ2-3	TGTGCCAGCAGCCAAGATGGAGCCGGGGCAGATACGCAGTATTTT	CASSQDGAGADTQYF
TRBD2	TRBV12-3/TRBV12-4	.	TRBJ2-3	TGTGCCAGCTCCGGGCGGGGGAGATCCTTCGGAGATACGCAGTATTTT	CASSGRGRSFGDTQYF
.	TRBV27	few	TRBJ1-2	TGTGCCAGCAGTCTATCCAGGGTGGGTGGCTACACCTTC	CASSLSRVGGYTF
.	TRBV7-2	.	TRBJ2-5	TGTGCCAGCATAATACCAGGGATGAGACAAGAGACCCAGTACTTC	CASIIPGMRQETQYF
.	TRBV5-1	many	TRBJ2-7	TGCGCCAGCAGCTTGGAGTGGTCGGAGTCCTACGAGCAGTACTTC	CASSLEWSESYEQYF
.	TRBV15	.	TRBJ2-7	TGTGCCACCAGCAGAGTAGTGGACACCGCCTACGAGCAGTACTTC	CATSRVVDTAYEQYF
.	TRBV29-1	.	TRBJ1-4	TGCAGCGTTGACGACGGGGGGATTAATGAAAAACTGTTTTTT	CSVDDGGINEKLFF
.	TRBV20-1	.	TRBJ2-7	TGCAGTGCTAGAGTCCCCGGGACCTCCTACGAGCAGTACTTC	CSARVPGTSYEQYF
TRBD1	TRBV29-1	few	TRBJ2-7	TGCAGCGTTGTCCGGGACAGAGCCTACGAGCAGTACTTC	CSVVRDRAYEQYF
.	TRBV28	.	TRBJ2-1	TGTGCCAGCAGTTACCTAAACAATGAGCAGTTCTTC	CASSYLNNEQFF
TRBD1	TRBV6-1	.	TRBJ2-1	TGTGCCAGCAGTGCCACAGGGGGGACCTTTGAGCAGTTCTTC	CASSATGGTFEQFF
.	TRBV6-1	few	TRBJ1-5	TGTGCCAGCAGTGAAGGAGGCCAACTTCATCAGCCCCAGCATTTT	CASSEGGQLHQPQHF
.	TRBV20-1	few	TRBJ1-4	TGCAGTGCTAGAGGGACAGCAACTAATGAAAAACTGTTTTTT	CSARGTATNEKLFF
TRBD1	TRBV10-3	many	TRBJ1-5	TGTGCCATCAGTGAATCGAGGCCGGGACAGCAAAATCAGCCCCAGCATTTT	CAISESRPGQQNQPQHF
TRBD1	TRBV18	few	TRBJ2-5	TGTGCCAGCTCACCAGGGTGGCGACGGGACAGCGCACAAGAGACCCAGTACTTC	CASSPGWRRDSAQETQYF
.	TRBV9	few	TRBJ2-1	TGTGCCAGCAGCGTAGCCTCAAGTCCCAATGAGCAGTTCTTC	CASSVASSPNEQFF
.	TRBV7-2	few	TRBJ1-4	TGTGCCAGCAGCTTACGGGCTGAAAAACTGTTTTTT	CASSLRAEKLFF
.	TRBV10-3	many	TRBJ2-7	TGTGCCATCAGTGAGTTTGAGCAGGGAGCCCCCTACGAGCAGTACTTC	CAISEFEQGAPYEQYF
TRBD2	TRBV6-5	.	TRBJ2-3	TGTGCCAGCAGTTACTCTCCTAGCGGAGGCACAGATACGCAGTATTTT	CASSYSPSGGTDTQYF
.	TRBV4-3	.	TRBJ2-3	TGCGCCAGCAGCCAAGAACCGGGACCCAGGAGGGCAGATACGCAGTATTTT	CASSQEPGPRRADTQYF